The T cell receptor (beta chain) described here comes from a study of beta chain features in type 1 diabetes. For the study at large: What patients shared with healthy donors was a similar profile of age, gender and cell yields. All samples combined gave over 100 million sorted cells for examination. Whole-study results and caveats: A closer apparent resemblance between naive, central memory and Treg TCRB repertoires was seen in patients than in healthy donors. For Type 1 diabetes patients, all four CD4+ subsets carried TCRB CDR3s that were moderately but significantly shorter.

It was via CD45RO/CCR7/CD25/CD127/CD95/CD27 that CD4+ naive, central memory, regulatory and stem cell-like memory cells were sorted. Isolated RNA was reverse transcribed in full, so expressed TCRB transcripts were sequenced. Some clones are missing from TCRdb's copy, which holds only in-frame ones; the method was immunoSEQ multiplex PCR. Seen here are around 160,000 clones, about 10% observed once, and the top ten hold approximately 0.7%. The CDR3 sequence is 15 residues long. Per the germline V gene, CDR1 is LNHNV and CDR2 is YYDKDF (reference sequence). V gave up 0 bases and J gave up 7 bases; unmatched junction bases: 7. This clone was recorded at least ten times. The antigen is not known.

The origin of this receptor is a woman aged 25 to 39 with type 1 diabetes. Source material: central memory CD4+ T cells from blood. The V and J genes are TRBV15 and TRBJ2-7, with 9 bases lining up with TRBD2. CDR3 region: CATSRDRGAGGEQYF. The CDR3, as DNA: TGTGCCACCAGCAGAGATCGGGGCGCGGGGGGGGAGCAGTACTTC.